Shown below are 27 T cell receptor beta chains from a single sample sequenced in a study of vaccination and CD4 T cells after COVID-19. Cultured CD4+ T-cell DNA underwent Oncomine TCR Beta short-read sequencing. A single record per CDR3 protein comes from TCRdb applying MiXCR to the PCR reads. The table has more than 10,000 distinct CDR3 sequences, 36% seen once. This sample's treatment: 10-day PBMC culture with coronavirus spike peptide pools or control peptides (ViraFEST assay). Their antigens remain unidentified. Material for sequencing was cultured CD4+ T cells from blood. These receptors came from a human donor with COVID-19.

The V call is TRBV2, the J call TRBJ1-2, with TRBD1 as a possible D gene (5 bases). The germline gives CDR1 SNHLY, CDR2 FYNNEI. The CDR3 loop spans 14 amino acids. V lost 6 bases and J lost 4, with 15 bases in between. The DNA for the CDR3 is TGTGCCAGCAGAATGGGGACCCGGACCTATGGCTACACCTTC. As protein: CASRMGTRTYGYTF.

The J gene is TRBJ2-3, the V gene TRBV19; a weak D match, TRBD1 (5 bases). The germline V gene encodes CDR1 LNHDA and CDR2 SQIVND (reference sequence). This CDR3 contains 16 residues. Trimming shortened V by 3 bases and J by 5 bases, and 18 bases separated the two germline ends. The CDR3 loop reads CASSMWGVRAVDTQYF. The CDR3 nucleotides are TGTGCCAGTAGTATGTGGGGCGTCCGAGCAGTAGATACGCAGTATTTT. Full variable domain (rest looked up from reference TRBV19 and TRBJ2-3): DGGITQSPKYLFRKEGQNVTLSCEQNLNHDAMYWYRQDPGQGLRLIYYSQIVNDFQKGDIAEGYSVSREKKESFPLTVTSAQKNPTAFYLCASSMWGVRAVDTQYFGPGTRLTVL.

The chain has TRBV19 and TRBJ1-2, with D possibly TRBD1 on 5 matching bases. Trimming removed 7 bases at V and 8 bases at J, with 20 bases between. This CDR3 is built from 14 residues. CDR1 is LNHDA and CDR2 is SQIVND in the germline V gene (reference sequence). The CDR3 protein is CASTRGGAGYGYTF. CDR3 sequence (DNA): TGTGCCAGTACCCGAGGAGGGGCAGGTTACGGCTACACCTTC.

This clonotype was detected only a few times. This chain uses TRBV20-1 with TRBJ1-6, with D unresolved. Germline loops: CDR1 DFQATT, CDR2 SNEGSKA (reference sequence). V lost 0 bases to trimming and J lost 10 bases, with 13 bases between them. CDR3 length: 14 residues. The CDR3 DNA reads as TGCAGTGCTAGAGATTGGCCGGAAGGATCACCCCTCCACTTT. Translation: CSARDWPEGSPLHF.

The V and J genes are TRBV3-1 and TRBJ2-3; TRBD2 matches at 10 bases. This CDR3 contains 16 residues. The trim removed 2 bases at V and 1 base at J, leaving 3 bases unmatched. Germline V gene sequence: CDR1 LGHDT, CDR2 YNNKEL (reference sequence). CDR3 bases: TGTGCCAGCAGCCAACTAGCGGGGGCCCGCACAGATACGCAGTATTTT. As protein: CASSQLAGARTDTQYF.

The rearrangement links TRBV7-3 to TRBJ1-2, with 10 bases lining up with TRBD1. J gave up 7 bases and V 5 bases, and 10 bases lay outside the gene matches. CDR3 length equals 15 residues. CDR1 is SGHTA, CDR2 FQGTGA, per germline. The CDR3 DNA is TGTGCCAGCAGCCCGAAGACAGGGGGCGCGGGTGGCTACACCTTC. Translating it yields CASSPKTGGAGGYTF.

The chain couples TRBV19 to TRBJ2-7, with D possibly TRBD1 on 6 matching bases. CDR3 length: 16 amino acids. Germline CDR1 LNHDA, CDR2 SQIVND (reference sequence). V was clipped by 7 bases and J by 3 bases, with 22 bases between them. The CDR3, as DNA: TGTGCCAGTACCCCTAAACCCACAGGGTTTGTCTACGAGCAGTACTTC. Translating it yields CASTPKPTGFVYEQYF.

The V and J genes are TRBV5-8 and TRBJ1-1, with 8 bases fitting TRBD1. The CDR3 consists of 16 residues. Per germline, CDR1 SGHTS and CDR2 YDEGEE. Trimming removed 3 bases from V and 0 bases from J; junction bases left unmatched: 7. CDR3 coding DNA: TGTGCCAGCAGCTCGAGGACAGGGAATGTGAACACTGAAGCTTTCTTT. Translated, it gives CASSSRTGNVNTEAFF.

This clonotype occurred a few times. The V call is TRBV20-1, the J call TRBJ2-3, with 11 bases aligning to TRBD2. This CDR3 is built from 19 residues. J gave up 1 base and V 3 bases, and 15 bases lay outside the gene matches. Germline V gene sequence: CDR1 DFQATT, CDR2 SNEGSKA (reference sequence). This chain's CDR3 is CSARPLYSGGALRTDTQYF. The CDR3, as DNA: TGCAGTGCTAGGCCCCTTTATAGCGGGGGGGCACTACGCACAGATACGCAGTATTTT.

CDR3 protein: CASSHSAHEQFF. Written as DNA, the CDR3 is TGTGCCAGCAGCCATTCAGCCCATGAGCAGTTCTTC. This chain connects TRBV14 to TRBJ2-1; D call uncertain. The ends were cut back, 3 bases at V and 8 bases at J, with 8 bases in the middle. CDR3 length: 12 amino acids. Germline V gene sequence: CDR1 SGHDN, CDR2 FVKESK.

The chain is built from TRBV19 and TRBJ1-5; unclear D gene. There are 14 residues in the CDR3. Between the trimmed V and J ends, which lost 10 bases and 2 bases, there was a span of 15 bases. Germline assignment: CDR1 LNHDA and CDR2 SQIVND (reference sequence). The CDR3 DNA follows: TGTGCCACCTCGTCGGGAGCAGGCAATCAGCCCCAGCATTTT. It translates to CATSSGAGNQPQHF.

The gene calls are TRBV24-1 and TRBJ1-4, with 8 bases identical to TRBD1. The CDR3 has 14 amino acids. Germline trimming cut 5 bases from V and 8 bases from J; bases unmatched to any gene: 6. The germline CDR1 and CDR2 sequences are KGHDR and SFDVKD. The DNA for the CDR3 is TGTGCCACCAGTGGGACAGGGAAGGAAGAAAAACTGTTTTTT. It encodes CATSGTGKEEKLFF.

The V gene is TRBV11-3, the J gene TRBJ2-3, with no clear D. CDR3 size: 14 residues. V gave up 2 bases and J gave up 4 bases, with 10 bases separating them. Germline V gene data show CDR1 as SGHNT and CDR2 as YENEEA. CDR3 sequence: CASSLTAAADTQYF. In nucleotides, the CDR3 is TGTGCCAGCAGCTTAACTGCGGCCGCAGATACGCAGTATTTT.

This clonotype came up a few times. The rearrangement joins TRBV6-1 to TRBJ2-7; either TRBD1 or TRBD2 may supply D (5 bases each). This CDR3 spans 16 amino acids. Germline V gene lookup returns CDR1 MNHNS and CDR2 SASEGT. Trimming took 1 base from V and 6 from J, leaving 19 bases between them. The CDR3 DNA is TGTGCCAGCAGTGAAGACCCCCTCGGGGCTAATGGCGAGCAGTACTTC. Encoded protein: CASSEDPLGANGEQYF.

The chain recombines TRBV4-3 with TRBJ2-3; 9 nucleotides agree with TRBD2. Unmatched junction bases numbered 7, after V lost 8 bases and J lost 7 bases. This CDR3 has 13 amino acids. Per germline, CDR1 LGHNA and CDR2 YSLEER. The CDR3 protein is CASGERGANTQYF. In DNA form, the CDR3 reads TGCGCCAGCGGAGAGCGGGGGGCGAATACGCAGTATTTT.

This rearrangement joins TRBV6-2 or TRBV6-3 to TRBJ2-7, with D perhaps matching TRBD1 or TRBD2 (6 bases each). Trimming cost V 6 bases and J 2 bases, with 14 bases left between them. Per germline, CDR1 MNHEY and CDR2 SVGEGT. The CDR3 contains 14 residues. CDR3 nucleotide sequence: TGTGCCAGCAGGGGGGGCGGTGCGGCCTACGAGCAGTACTTC. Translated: CASRGGGAAYEQYF.

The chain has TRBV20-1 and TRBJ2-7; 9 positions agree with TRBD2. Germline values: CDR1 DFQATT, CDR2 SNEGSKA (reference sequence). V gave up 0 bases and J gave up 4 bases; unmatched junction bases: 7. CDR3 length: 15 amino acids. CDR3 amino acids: CSARETSGLFYEQYF. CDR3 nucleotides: TGCAGTGCTAGAGAAACTAGCGGGTTATTTTACGAGCAGTACTTC.

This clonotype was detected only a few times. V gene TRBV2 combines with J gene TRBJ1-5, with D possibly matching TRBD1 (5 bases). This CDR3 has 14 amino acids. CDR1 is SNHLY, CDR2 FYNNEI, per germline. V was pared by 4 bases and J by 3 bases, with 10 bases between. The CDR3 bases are TGTGCCAGCAGTGGGCAAGGGGCCAATCAGCCCCAGCATTTT. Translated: CASSGQGANQPQHF.

CDR3 in DNA: TGTGCCAGCAGTGGGGGATATCGCACTGAAGCTTTCTTT. This sequence encodes CASSGGYRTEAFF. This chain links TRBV25-1 with TRBJ1-1; D is uncertain. Germline-derived CDR1 and CDR2 are MGHDK and SYGVNS. Trimming removed 4 bases at V and 4 bases at J, with 10 bases between. The CDR3 has 13 residues.

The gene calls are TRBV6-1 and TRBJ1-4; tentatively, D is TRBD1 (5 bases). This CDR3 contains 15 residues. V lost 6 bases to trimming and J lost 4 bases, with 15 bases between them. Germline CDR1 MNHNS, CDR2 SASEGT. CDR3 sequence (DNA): TGTGCCAGCAGAGGATCCGGGGGGAGTAATGAAAAACTGTTTTTT. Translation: CASRGSGGSNEKLFF.

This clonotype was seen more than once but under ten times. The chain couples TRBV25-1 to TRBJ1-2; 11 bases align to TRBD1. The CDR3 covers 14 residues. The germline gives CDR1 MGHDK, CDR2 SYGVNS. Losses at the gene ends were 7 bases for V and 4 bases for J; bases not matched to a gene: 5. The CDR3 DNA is TGTGCCAGCACCGGGACAGGGGGATCCTATGGCTACACCTTC. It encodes CASTGTGGSYGYTF.

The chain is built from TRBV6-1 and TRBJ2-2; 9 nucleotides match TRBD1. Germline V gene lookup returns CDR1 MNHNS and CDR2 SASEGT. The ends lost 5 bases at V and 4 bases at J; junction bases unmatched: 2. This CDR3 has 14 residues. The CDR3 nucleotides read TGTGCCAGCAGTACGACAGGGGGCACCGGGGAGCTGTTTTTT. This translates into CASSTTGGTGELFF.

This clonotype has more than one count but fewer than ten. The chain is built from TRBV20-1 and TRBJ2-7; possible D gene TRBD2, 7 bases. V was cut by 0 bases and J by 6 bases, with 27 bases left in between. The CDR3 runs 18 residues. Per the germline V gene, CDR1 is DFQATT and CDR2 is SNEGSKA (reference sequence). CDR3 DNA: TGCAGTGCTAGAGATACAAGTGGTCGGGGGGCGCTTCAAATCGAGCAGTACTTC. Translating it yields CSARDTSGRGALQIEQYF.

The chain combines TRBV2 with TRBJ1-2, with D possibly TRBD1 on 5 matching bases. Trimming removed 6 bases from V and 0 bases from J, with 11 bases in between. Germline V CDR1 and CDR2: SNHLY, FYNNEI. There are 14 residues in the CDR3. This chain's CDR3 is CASSEQAANYGYTF. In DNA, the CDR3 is TGTGCCAGCAGCGAACAGGCAGCTAACTATGGCTACACCTTC.

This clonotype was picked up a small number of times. The CDR3 DNA follows: TGTGCCAGCAGTTCGAAGGCAGTCGACAGGGGTCTGCGGGAGACCCAGTACTTC. Its protein product is CASSSKAVDRGLRETQYF. The rearrangement uses TRBV27 and TRBJ2-5; 8 bases agree with TRBD1. The CDR3 is made up of 18 amino acids. The V gene's germline CDR1 is MNHEY and CDR2 SMNVEV (reference sequence). With V trimmed by 4 bases and J by 5 bases, 18 bases remained unmatched.

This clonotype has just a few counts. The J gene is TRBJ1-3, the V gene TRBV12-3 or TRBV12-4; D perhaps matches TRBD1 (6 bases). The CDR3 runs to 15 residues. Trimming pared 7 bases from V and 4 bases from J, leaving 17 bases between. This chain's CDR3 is CASTYYRVAGNTIYF. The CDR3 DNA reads TGTGCCAGCACCTATTACAGGGTAGCGGGAAACACCATATATTTT.

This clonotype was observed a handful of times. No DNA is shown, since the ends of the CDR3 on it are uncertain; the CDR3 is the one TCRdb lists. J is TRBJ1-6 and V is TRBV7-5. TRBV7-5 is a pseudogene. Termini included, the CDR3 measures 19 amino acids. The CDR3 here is CISVPEAWGRGGIYSPLHF.